Here is one TCR beta chain with its context. TCRdb's copy holds only in-frame clones and misses some; the assay was immunoSEQ multiplex PCR. The sample holds 100,000 or so clones, roughly 85% seen once. This specimen comes from a study of blood T cell repertoires in COVID-19. As for the study in general: Samples came from the United States, Italy and Spain, spanning acute and convalescent COVID-19. T cells, B-cell-depleted T cells, or PBMCs supplied cDNA or gDNA.

The specimen was peripheral blood. This clonotype was obtained from a woman aged 80 or over with acute or convalescent COVID-19.

The CDR3 region is CAISEMDRGSEKLFF. The CDR3 coding sequence is TGTGCCATCAGTGAGATGGACAGGGGGAGTGAAAAACTGTTTTTT. V and J are TRBV10-3 and TRBJ1-4, with 10 bases lining up with TRBD1. The junction had 4 bases not matched to a gene; V was cut back by 2 bases and J by 7 bases. In germline, CDR1 is ENHRY, CDR2 SYGVKD. This CDR3 is 15 amino acids long.